This T cell receptor (beta chain) was retrieved from a study of cytomegalovirus exposure and HLA in healthy donors. Overall study context: The study placed around 80% of its approximately 360 genotyped donors in the Caucasian-associated ancestry cluster.

With 60 Vbeta and 13 Jbeta primers, the PCR was carried out. Sequencing was performed with immunoSEQ multiplex PCR; in TCRdb, only in-frame clones are kept and a portion is missing. The table shows 200,000 to 250,000 clones, with roughly four fifths occurring only once. Germline CDR1 is SGHAT and CDR2 is FQNNGV. V lost 5 bases to trimming and J lost 0 bases, with 14 bases between them. The CDR3 contains 15 residues. Input material: PBMCs. This chain uses TRBV11-2 with TRBJ2-7, with D perhaps matching TRBD2 (5 bases). The origin of this receptor is a middle-aged woman in good health and CMV-seronegative. This chain's CDR3 is CASSPWTRSSYEQYF. The CDR3 region has the DNA TGTGCCAGCAGCCCTTGGACTCGTTCCTCCTACGAGCAGTACTTC. The whole variable domain, remainder taken from reference TRBV11-2 and TRBJ2-7, is EAGVAQSPRYKIIEKRQSVAFWCNPISGHATLYWYQQILGQGPKLLIQFQNNGVVDDSQLPKDRFSAERLKGVDSTLKIQPAKLEDSAVYLCASSPWTRSSYEQYFGPGTRLTVT.